This TCR beta chain was identified during a study of human T cells and chemical hapten exposure. Overall study: An area of 2 cm by 2 cm on upper inner arm skin received 2% DPC for sensitization.

This clonotype was detected only a few times. Its antigen is undetermined. Study results and limitations: TCRs at high frequency, those above 1 in 1000, did not change with DPC sensitization.

The CDR3 length is 16 residues. V lost 6 bases, J lost 0 bases, and 17 bases lay in between. Germline CDR1 is MNHEY and CDR2 is SVGEGT. Time point described: pre-sensitization, week 0. The treatment here: therapeutic diphenylcyclopropenone sensitization with weekly scalp DPC. TCRdb used MiXCR to reprocess the RACE reads, holding one entry per CDR3 protein. The top ten hold 1.2% of the sample, which has about 270,000 distinct CDR3 sequences, around 7.7% seen once. This specimen consisted of whole blood, obtained in connection with sensitization to the hapten diphenylcyclopropenone (DPC). The clonotype was recovered from a man in his late teens or twenties with alopecia areata. Some clones in this sample may be carry-over from other donors' samples. The chain recombines TRBV6-2 or TRBV6-3 with TRBJ1-1, with D unclear. CDR3 sequence: CASSRPWTLVNTEAFF. The CDR3 coding sequence is TGTGCCAGCAGCCGCCCCTGGACGTTGGTGAACACTGAAGCTTTCTTT.